A single sample is the source of the 30 T cell receptor beta chains below, sequenced in a study of blood T cell repertoires in COVID-19 (dated by TCRdb to between 2020 and 2021). The library relied on the immunoSEQ multiplex PCR assay. TCRdb took this table from immuneACCESS and kept in-frame rearrangements with V and J called. Such tables lack part of the clones; where checked against another copy, unresolved V genes explain under half of the gap, and the rest is unexplained. This sample lists around 42,000 clones; approximately 90% were detected once. Of the sample, nearly 5% is held by the ten largest clones. The sequencing input was peripheral blood. These TCRs come from a human donor in a cohort sampled during active COVID-19.

In its sample, this clone was seen once. This rearrangement joins TRBV3-1 (or the pseudogene TRBV3-2) to TRBJ1-4, with a weak D call TRBD1 (5 bases). With 4 bases removed from V and 8 bases from J, the gap between germline ends came to 14 bases. The CDR3 contains 14 residues. Germline-derived CDR1 and CDR2 are LGHDT and YNNKEL (reference sequence). This CDR3 reads CASSLPGEQEKLFF. The CDR3 bases are TGTGCCAGCAGCCTACCGGGGGAGCAAGAAAAACTGTTTTTT.

This chain connects TRBV19 to TRBJ2-1; 13 nucleotides align to TRBD2. Germline lookup yields CDR1 LNHDA and CDR2 SQIVND (reference sequence). With 7 bases clipped from V and 2 bases from J, the junction kept 8 bases outside the gene matches. This CDR3 contains 17 residues. CDR3 loop: CASISPGLAGTYNEQFF. The CDR3 coding sequence is TGTGCCAGTATTAGCCCGGGACTAGCGGGAACCTACAATGAGCAGTTCTTC.

This chain joins TRBV6-5 and TRBJ2-3; TRBD2 aligns across 14 bases. Germline assignment: CDR1 MNHEY and CDR2 SVGAGI. V shed 2 bases and J 6 bases; nucleotides not matched to a gene: 4. The CDR3 covers 16 residues. CDR3 bases: TGTGCCAGCAGTTACGGACTAGCGGGAGGCTCTGATACGCAGTATTTT. Translation gives CASSYGLAGGSDTQYF.

V gene TRBV27 combines with J gene TRBJ1-1, with TRBD1 as a possible D gene (5 bases). Trimming removed 0 bases at V and 2 bases at J, with 13 bases between. In germline, CDR1 is MNHEY, CDR2 SMNVEV (reference sequence). The CDR3 runs 16 residues. CDR3 nucleotides: TGTGCCAGCAGTTTATCTTCCGGGACTCAAAACACTGAAGCTTTCTTT. Residues: CASSLSSGTQNTEAFF.

This clone appeared a few times. The chain is built from TRBV9 and TRBJ2-1, with 8 bases identical to TRBD2. The CDR3 runs 15 residues. Unmatched junction bases numbered 8, after V lost 0 bases and J lost 9 bases. CDR1 and CDR2 from the germline V gene are SGDLS and YYNGEE. The CDR3 loop is CASSVGVGLGVEQFF. CDR3 DNA sequence: TGTGCCAGCAGCGTAGGGGTGGGACTAGGGGTTGAGCAGTTCTTC.

The chain uses TRBV2 and TRBJ1-1; D is unclear. The CDR3 spans 14 residues. V was trimmed by 4 bases and J by 0 bases, leaving 9 bases between them. Germline V gene sequence: CDR1 SNHLY, CDR2 FYNNEI. The CDR3 reads CASSVVNMNTEAFF. DNA of the CDR3: TGTGCCAGCAGTGTCGTCAACATGAACACTGAAGCTTTCTTT.

The CDR3 nucleotides read TGTGCCAGTAGTAACCTACAGGACGGCGGGGAGCTGTTTTTT. Translation gives CASSNLQDGGELFF. The chain joins TRBV19 to TRBJ2-2; tentatively, D is TRBD1 (5 bases). V lost 4 bases and J lost 7, with 13 bases in between. In germline, CDR1 is LNHDA, CDR2 SQIVND (reference sequence). The CDR3 is 14 amino acids.

The chain combines TRBV2 with TRBJ2-3; a weak D match, TRBD2 (6 bases). The CDR3 is 14 residues long. The germline V gene encodes CDR1 SNHLY and CDR2 FYNNEI. The germline V and J ends were trimmed by 3 bases and 3 bases, with 10 bases remaining between them. CDR3 protein: CASSEWGETDTQYF. The CDR3 nucleotides read TGTGCCAGCAGTGAGTGGGGGGAGACAGATACGCAGTATTTT.

This CDR3 reads CASSIAGNYGYTF. The CDR3 DNA reads as TGTGCCAGTAGTATAGCGGGGAACTATGGCTACACCTTC. V is TRBV19 and J is TRBJ1-2; the D is unclear. From germline, CDR1 is LNHDA and CDR2 SQIVND (reference sequence). Trimming removed 1 base from V and 2 bases from J, with 5 bases in between. CDR3 length equals 13 residues.

The gene calls are TRBV2 and TRBJ2-5; weak D call: TRBD1 (5 bases). The germline CDR1 and CDR2 sequences are SNHLY and FYNNEI. CDR3 length: 15 residues. Trimming took off 3 bases at V and 1 base at J, with 12 bases between the two ends. The CDR3 loop is CASSDYGRAQETQYF. For the CDR3, the DNA is TGTGCCAGCAGTGACTATGGCAGGGCCCAAGAGACCCAGTACTTC.

The rearrangement links TRBV28 to TRBJ1-2; D remains ambiguous. Looked up from germline, CDR1 is MDHEN and CDR2 is SYDVKM. Trimming removed 6 bases from V and 4 bases from J, with 15 bases in between. The CDR3 covers 14 residues. CDR3 bases: TGTGCCAGCAGGGCCCTCAGGCCTATCTATGGCTACACCTTC. Translation: CASRALRPIYGYTF.

V is TRBV18 and J is TRBJ1-2; D might be TRBD1 (5 bases). The CDR3 is 13 residues long. V lost 6 bases to trimming and J lost 1 base, with 9 bases between them. Germline V CDR1 and CDR2: KGHSH, LQKENI. The CDR3 region is CASSLTDNYGYTF. DNA for the CDR3: TGTGCCAGCTCCCTGACAGATAACTATGGCTACACCTTC. Based on the CDR3 plus reference TRBV18 and TRBJ1-2, the full variable domain is NAGVMQNPRHLVRRRGQEARLRCSPMKGHSHVYWYRQLPEEGLKFMVYLQKENIIDESGMPKERFSAEFPKEGPSILRIQQVVRGDSAAYFCASSLTDNYGYTFGSGTRLTVV.

The J gene is TRBJ1-1, the V gene TRBV6-5; 10 positions match TRBD1. Germline CDR1 and CDR2: MNHEY and SVGAGI. The CDR3 totals 14 residues. V lost 2 bases to trimming and J lost 4 bases; unmatched junction nucleotides: 1. Here the CDR3 DNA reads TGTGCCAGCAGTTACCGGACAGGGGGCACTGAAGCTTTCTTT. Translation: CASSYRTGGTEAFF.

The chain has TRBV29-1 and TRBJ2-7, with no clear D. Germline V gene lookup returns CDR1 SQVTM and CDR2 ANQGSEA. The CDR3 loop spans 12 amino acids. The V and J ends lost 7 bases and 5 bases respectively, with 15 bases between them. The CDR3 region has the DNA TGCAGCGGCGGAGAAAGTCTCGACGAGCAGTACTTC. Its translation is CSGGESLDEQYF.

V usage is TRBV27 and J usage is TRBJ2-1, with 10 bases matching TRBD2. This CDR3 spans 19 amino acids. Germline trimming cut 1 base from V and 5 bases from J; bases unmatched to any gene: 14. CDR1 MNHEY and CDR2 SMNVEV come from the germline V gene (reference sequence). In DNA form, the CDR3 reads TGTGCCAGCAGTTTATTTCGGACTAGCGGCGTGAAGACCGACAATGAGCAGTTCTTC. This codes for CASSLFRTSGVKTDNEQFF.

The chain has TRBV6-4 and TRBJ2-2; D is unresolved. In germline, CDR1 is MRHNA, CDR2 SNTAGT. CDR3 length: 13 amino acids. The germline V and J ends were trimmed by 4 bases and 1 base, with 4 bases remaining between them. The CDR3 is CASSGQNTGELFF. The DNA for the CDR3 is TGTGCCAGCAGTGGACAGAACACCGGGGAGCTGTTTTTT.

This clone was observed a few times. The V call is TRBV9, the J call TRBJ2-5; 8 bases align to TRBD2. Germline CDR1 reads SGDLS; CDR2 reads YYNGEE. The CDR3 extends over 14 amino acids. The V and J ends lost 4 bases and 5 bases, in that order; junction bases with no gene match: 7. In nucleotides, the CDR3 is TGTGCCAGCAGCCCGGGACTAGGAATGGAGACCCAGTACTTC. Translation: CASSPGLGMETQYF.

DNA for the CDR3: TGCGCCAGCAGGTACAATCCAGGGGATCTCGACTATGGCTACACCTTC. This sequence encodes CASRYNPGDLDYGYTF. The V and J genes are TRBV10-1 and TRBJ1-2, with D possibly being TRBD1 (6 bases). CDR1 is WNHNN, CDR2 SYGVQD, per germline (reference sequence). V dropped 6 bases and J dropped 3 bases, with 20 bases sitting between them. CDR3 length: 16 amino acids.

V usage is TRBV7-8 and J usage is TRBJ2-1, with 7 bases fitting TRBD2. Germline V lookup: CDR1 SGHVS, CDR2 FQNEAQ. Trimming at V came to 3 bases and at J to 9 bases, leaving 11 bases not matched to a gene. The CDR3 is 15 residues long. DNA of the CDR3: TGTGCCAGCAGCTTCGGGACTAACTTATTCACTGAGCAGTTCTTC. This sequence encodes CASSFGTNLFTEQFF.

The rearrangement links TRBV10-3 to TRBJ1-1, with D uncertain. Germline CDR1 is ENHRY and CDR2 is SYGVKD. Trimming stripped 8 bases from V and 3 bases from J, with 7 bases between. The CDR3 consists of 11 residues. CDR3 DNA: TGTGCCATCGGGCAGGACACTGAAGCTTTCTTT. This gives the protein CAIGQDTEAFF.

The J gene is TRBJ2-7, the V gene TRBV18; 7 nucleotides align to TRBD1. CDR3 length equals 15 residues. Germline V lookup: CDR1 KGHSH, CDR2 LQKENI. Unmatched junction bases numbered 8, after V lost 3 bases and J lost 3 bases. In DNA, the CDR3 is TGTGCCAGCTCACCGCGGACAGGAAGCGGCTACGAGCAGTACTTC. It yields the protein CASSPRTGSGYEQYF.

The chain combines TRBV19 with TRBJ1-1, with 9 bases aligning to TRBD1. CDR1 and CDR2 (germline): LNHDA, SQIVND (reference sequence). CDR3 length: 17 amino acids. V shed 5 bases, J shed 4 bases, and the junction held 14 bases outside the gene matches. The CDR3: CASSLTGGAGRSTEAFF. DNA for the CDR3: TGTGCCAGTAGTCTTACAGGGGGCGCCGGAAGAAGCACTGAAGCTTTCTTT.

In this sample, this clone turned up a few times. The chain uses TRBV19 and TRBJ2-2; D gene ambiguous. Germline V CDR1 and CDR2: LNHDA, SQIVND (reference sequence). The germline V and J ends were trimmed by 0 bases and 2 bases, with 7 bases remaining between them. The CDR3 is 15 amino acids. CDR3 region: CASSIDRLNTGELFF. The CDR3 bases are TGTGCCAGTAGTATAGATCGTCTTAACACCGGGGAGCTGTTTTTT.

The gene calls are TRBV4-2 and TRBJ2-1; tentatively, D is TRBD2 (5 bases). The CDR3 contains 15 residues. Trimming removed 4 bases at V and 2 bases at J, with 12 bases between. In germline, CDR1 is LGHNA, CDR2 YNFKEQ. CDR3 in DNA: TGTGCCAGCAGCCCACTGGGAGTGGCCTACAATGAGCAGTTCTTC. Its protein is CASSPLGVAYNEQFF.

About this clone: At one boundary the junction diverges from the germline segment, which might be a read error. The chain combines TRBV7-7 with TRBJ2-3; D gene ambiguous. The CDR3 contains 14 residues. Germline-derived CDR1 and CDR2 are SSHAT and FNYEAQ (reference sequence). In DNA form, the CDR3 reads TGTGCTAGCAGCTTACTACATCCGGGAGATACGCAGTATTTT. It encodes CASSLLHPGDTQYF.

The sample holds one count of this clone. CDR3 DNA: TGTGCTAGTGTGACTAGCGGGAGTACCGGGGAGCTGTTTTTT. As protein: CASVTSGSTGELFF. The chain uses TRBV12-5 and TRBJ2-2; 12 bases align to TRBD2. The V segment lost 7 bases and the J segment 5 bases; nucleotides outside the gene matches: 2. Germline CDR1 LGHNT, CDR2 FRNRAP. The CDR3 runs 14 residues.

A single count supports this clone. The chain joins TRBV9 to TRBJ2-7; TRBD2 matches at 10 bases. The CDR3 spans 16 residues. The V segment lost 0 bases and the J segment 0 bases; nucleotides outside the gene matches: 3. Germline values: CDR1 SGDLS, CDR2 YYNGEE. The CDR3 DNA sequence: TGTGCCAGCAGCGTAGCGGCTAGCGGGAGCTCCTACGAGCAGTACTTC. Translating gives CASSVAASGSSYEQYF.

The genes are TRBV12-5 and TRBJ1-1; D is possibly TRBD1 (6 bases). The CDR3 is 15 amino acids. The V and J ends lost 5 bases and 0 bases respectively, with 13 bases between them. CDR1 LGHNT and CDR2 FRNRAP come from the germline V gene. Here the CDR3 DNA reads TGTGCTAGTGGTGCGGGGGCCGTTTTGAACACTGAAGCTTTCTTT. Its protein is CASGAGAVLNTEAFF. Together with reference TRBV12-5 and TRBJ1-1, the CDR3 gives the full variable domain: DARVTQTPRHKVTEMGQEVTMRCQPILGHNTVFWYRQTMMQGLELLAYFRNRAPLDDSGMPKDRFSAEMPDATLATLKIQPSEPRDSAVYFCASGAGAVLNTEAFFGQGTRLTVV.

The CDR3 loop is CASSVAGGSYTF. The CDR3 bases are TGTGCCAGCAGCGTAGCAGGGGGATCCTACACCTTC. The chain employs TRBV9 and TRBJ1-2; 7 bases agree with TRBD1. Germline V gene data show CDR1 as SGDLS and CDR2 as YYNGEE. The trim removed 0 bases at V and 10 bases at J, leaving 3 bases unmatched. The CDR3 sequence is 12 residues long.

This clone was picked up a small number of times. The genes are TRBV11-2 and TRBJ1-2; D not certain. The CDR3 sequence is 14 residues long. Trimming removed 0 bases at V and 6 bases at J, with 11 bases between. Germline-derived CDR1 and CDR2 are SGHAT and FQNNGV. Here the CDR3 DNA reads TGTGCCAGCAGCTTAGAGCCAGGCCCACATGGCTACACCTTC. Protein product: CASSLEPGPHGYTF.